This T cell receptor beta chain was sequenced during a study of blood T cell repertoires in COVID-19. Looking at the study overall: The study drew acute and convalescent COVID-19 samples from the United States, Italy and Spain. T cells, B-cell-depleted T cells, or PBMCs supplied cDNA or gDNA.

Method: immunoSEQ multiplex PCR; TCRdb's copy keeps in-frame clones and lacks some. The top ten clones hold 0.8% to 1% of a sample with under 110,000 clones, about two thirds of them seen once. V dropped 4 bases and J dropped 6; count of bases not matched to a gene: 11. This CDR3 has 16 amino acids. Germline CDR1 MNHEY, CDR2 SMNVEV (reference sequence). The sample taken for sequencing was peripheral blood. V usage is TRBV27 and J usage is TRBJ2-1; 8 bases align to TRBD2. The source of this sequence is a human donor with acute or convalescent COVID-19. The donor label of this sample is uncertain. The CDR3 spells CASSYYLFGGVNEQFF. In DNA, the CDR3 is TGTGCCAGCAGTTACTACCTATTCGGGGGGGTCAATGAGCAGTTCTTC.